This T cell receptor (beta chain) is from a study of shared clonotypes between healthy human individuals. As concerns this clone: Its specificity is unknown.

Here immunoSEQ multiplex PCR was the method, and the copy in TCRdb shows in-frame clones only, minus some. The sample lists 950,000 to 1,200,000 clones, 60% to 85% seen once, with roughly 0.9% in the top ten. Study results and caveats: Of the naive CD4 clonotypes, around 5.2% were shared across a few donors. Represented diversity (both genetic and exposure-history) was limited by the small number of donors. An expected dependence of interdonor clonotype sharing on sequencing depth was noted. Memory subsets generally showed lower estimated richness than naive subsets.

Germline loops: CDR1 MDHEN, CDR2 SYDVKM. The length of the CDR3 is 15 residues. Trimming took off 5 bases at V and 0 bases at J, with 13 bases between the two ends. Sequences were obtained from memory CD4+ T cells from PBMCs. Subset defined: CD45RA-negative fraction. This chain joins TRBV28 and TRBJ1-1; D gene ambiguous. This TCR derives from a man aged 18 to 35 in good health. Some clones in this sample may be carry-over from other donors' samples. The CDR3 DNA reads as TGTGCCAGCAGTGAGTCGGTACTGATGAACACTGAAGCTTTCTTT. This encodes CASSESVLMNTEAFF.